This TCR beta chain was recovered during a study of blood T cell repertoires in COVID-19. Clones were read by immunoSEQ multiplex PCR, and TCRdb kept only the in-frame ones, dropping some. The sample includes approximately 220,000 clones, more than 75% of them seen just once. This CDR3 region has 15 residues. Germline V gene sequence: CDR1 MNHEY, CDR2 SMNVEV (reference sequence). V was pared by 7 bases and J by 1 base, with 16 bases between. This receptor was obtained from a man aged 50 to 59 with acute or convalescent COVID-19. The material sequenced was peripheral blood. The chain joins TRBV27 to TRBJ2-5, with D possibly matching TRBD1 (6 bases). CDR3 nucleotide sequence: TGTGCCAGCAAAAACAGGGCCCGACCCCAAGAGACCCAGTACTTC. Amino acid sequence: CASKNRARPQETQYF.